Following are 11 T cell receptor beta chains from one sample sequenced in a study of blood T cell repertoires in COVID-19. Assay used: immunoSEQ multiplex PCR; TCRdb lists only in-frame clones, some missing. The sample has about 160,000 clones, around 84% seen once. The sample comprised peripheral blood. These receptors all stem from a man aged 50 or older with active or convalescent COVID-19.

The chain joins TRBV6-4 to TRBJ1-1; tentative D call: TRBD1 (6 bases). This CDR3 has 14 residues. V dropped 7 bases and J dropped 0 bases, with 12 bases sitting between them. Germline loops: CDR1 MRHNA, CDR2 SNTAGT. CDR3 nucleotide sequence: TGTGCCAGCAAAGGGACAATCATGAACACTGAAGCTTTCTTT. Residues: CASKGTIMNTEAFF.

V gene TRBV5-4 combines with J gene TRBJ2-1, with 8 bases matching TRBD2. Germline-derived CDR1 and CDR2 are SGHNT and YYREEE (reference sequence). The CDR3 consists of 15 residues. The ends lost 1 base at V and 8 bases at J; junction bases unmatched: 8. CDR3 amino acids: CASSLKSGSRDEQFF. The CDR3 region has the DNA TGTGCCAGCAGCTTGAAGAGCGGGAGTCGGGATGAGCAGTTCTTC.

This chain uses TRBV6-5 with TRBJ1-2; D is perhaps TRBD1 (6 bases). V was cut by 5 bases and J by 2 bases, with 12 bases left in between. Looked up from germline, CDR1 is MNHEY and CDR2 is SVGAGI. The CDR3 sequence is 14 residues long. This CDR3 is CASSTTGSNYGYTF. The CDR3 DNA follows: TGTGCCAGCAGTACCACAGGGTCAAACTATGGCTACACCTTC.

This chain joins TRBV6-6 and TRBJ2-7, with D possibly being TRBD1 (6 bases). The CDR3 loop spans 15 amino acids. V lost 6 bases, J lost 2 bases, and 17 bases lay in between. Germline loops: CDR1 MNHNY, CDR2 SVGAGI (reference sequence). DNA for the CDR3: TGTGCCAGCAGCCCTGACAGGCGACGAGCCTACGAGCAGTACTTC. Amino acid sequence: CASSPDRRRAYEQYF.

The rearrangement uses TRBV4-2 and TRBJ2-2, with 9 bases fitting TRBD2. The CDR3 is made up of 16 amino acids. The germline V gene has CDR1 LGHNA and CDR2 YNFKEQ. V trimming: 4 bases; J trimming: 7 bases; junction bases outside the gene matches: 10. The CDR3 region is CASSPVLAGGVGELFF. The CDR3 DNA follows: TGTGCCAGCAGCCCGGTACTAGCGGGTGGGGTCGGGGAGCTGTTTTTT.

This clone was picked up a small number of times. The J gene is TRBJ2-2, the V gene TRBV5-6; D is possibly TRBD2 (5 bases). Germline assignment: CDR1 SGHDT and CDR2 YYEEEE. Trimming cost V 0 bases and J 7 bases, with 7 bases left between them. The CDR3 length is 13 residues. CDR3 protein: CASSLAGVGELFF. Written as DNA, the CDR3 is TGTGCCAGCAGCTTGGCCGGGGTCGGGGAGCTGTTTTTT.

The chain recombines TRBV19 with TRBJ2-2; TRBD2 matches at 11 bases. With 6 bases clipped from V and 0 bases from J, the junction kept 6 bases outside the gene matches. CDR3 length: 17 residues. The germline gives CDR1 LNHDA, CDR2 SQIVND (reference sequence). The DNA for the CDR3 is TGTGCCAGTAGCAGGGTAGCGGGGGGGACGAACACCGGGGAGCTGTTTTTT. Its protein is CASSRVAGGTNTGELFF. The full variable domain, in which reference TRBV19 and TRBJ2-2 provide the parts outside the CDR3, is DGGITQSPKYLFRKEGQNVTLSCEQNLNHDAMYWYRQDPGQGLRLIYYSQIVNDFQKGDIAEGYSVSREKKESFPLTVTSAQKNPTAFYLCASSRVAGGTNTGELFFGEGSRLTVL.

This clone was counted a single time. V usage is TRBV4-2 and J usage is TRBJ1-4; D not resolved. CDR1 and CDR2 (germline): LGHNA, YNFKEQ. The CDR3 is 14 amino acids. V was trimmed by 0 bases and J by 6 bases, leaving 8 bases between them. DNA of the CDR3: TGTGCCAGCAGCCAAGACCGCGGGGATGAAAAACTGTTTTTT. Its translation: CASSQDRGDEKLFF.

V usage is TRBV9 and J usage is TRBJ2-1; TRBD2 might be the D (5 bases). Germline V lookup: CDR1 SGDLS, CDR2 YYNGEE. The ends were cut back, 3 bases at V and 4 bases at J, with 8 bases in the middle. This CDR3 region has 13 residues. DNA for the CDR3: TGTGCCAGCAGCGGAGGGCTTTACAATGAGCAGTTCTTC. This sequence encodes CASSGGLYNEQFF.

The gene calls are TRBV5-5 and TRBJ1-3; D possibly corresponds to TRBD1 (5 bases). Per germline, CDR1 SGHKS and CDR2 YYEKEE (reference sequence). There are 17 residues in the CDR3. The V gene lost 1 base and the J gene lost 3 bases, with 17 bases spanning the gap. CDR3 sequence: CASSLSGPGLHGNTIYF. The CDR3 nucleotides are TGTGCCAGCAGCTTGAGTGGTCCAGGGTTGCATGGAAACACCATATATTTT. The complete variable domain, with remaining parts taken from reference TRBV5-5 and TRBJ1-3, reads DAGVTQSPTHLIKTRGQQVTLRCSPISGHKSVSWYQQVLGQGPQFIFQYYEKEERGRGNFPDRFSARQFPNYSSELNVNALLLGDSALYLCASSLSGPGLHGNTIYFGEGSWLTVV.

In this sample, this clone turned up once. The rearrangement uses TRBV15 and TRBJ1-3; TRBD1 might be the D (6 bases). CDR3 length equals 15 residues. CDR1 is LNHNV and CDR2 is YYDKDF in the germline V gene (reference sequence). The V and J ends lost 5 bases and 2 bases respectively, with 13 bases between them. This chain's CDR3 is CATSVEGGAGNTIYF. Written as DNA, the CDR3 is TGTGCCACCAGCGTCGAGGGGGGGGCTGGAAACACCATATATTTT.